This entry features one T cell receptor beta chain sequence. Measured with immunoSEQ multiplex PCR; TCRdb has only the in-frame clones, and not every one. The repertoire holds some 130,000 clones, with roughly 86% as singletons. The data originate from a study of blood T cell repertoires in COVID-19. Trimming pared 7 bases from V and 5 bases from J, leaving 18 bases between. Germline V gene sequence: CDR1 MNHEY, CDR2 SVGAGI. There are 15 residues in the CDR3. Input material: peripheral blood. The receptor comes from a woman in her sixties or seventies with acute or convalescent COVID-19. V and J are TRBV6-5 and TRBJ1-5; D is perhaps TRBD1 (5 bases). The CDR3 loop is CASTVQGASDQPQHF. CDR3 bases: TGTGCCAGCACTGTACAAGGGGCTTCTGATCAGCCCCAGCATTTT.